The next 13 T cell receptor beta chains were all read from a single sample in a study of blood T cells in healthy people across ages. The authors ran a second PCR of about 6 to 11 cycles using a sample-barcoded 5' primer and a J-beta primer mix. TCRdb independently ran MiXCR on the 5' RACE reads; one entry per CDR3 protein. The table records about 1.1 million distinct CDR3 sequences, around two fifths of them present only once. Source material: blood. The receptors derive from a man aged 18 to 29 in good health.

This rearrangement joins TRBV7-2 to TRBJ2-7, with TRBD1 matching 10 bases. The ends lost 1 base at V and 6 bases at J; junction bases unmatched: 6. The CDR3 spans 15 residues. Germline V CDR1 and CDR2: SGHTA, FQGNSA. Here the CDR3 reads CASSLDRQGAGEQYF. The CDR3 DNA follows: TGTGCCAGCAGCTTAGACCGACAGGGGGCCGGCGAGCAGTACTTC.

The table lists this clonotype with a few counts. The CDR3 region has the DNA TGCAGCGACGAACAGGGAGCTAACTATGGCTACACCTTC. Its translation is CSDEQGANYGYTF. The chain employs TRBV29-1 and TRBJ1-2; the D gene is possibly TRBD1 (6 bases). Trimming stripped 7 bases from V and 0 bases from J, with 12 bases between. The CDR3 is 13 amino acids. CDR1 is SQVTM and CDR2 is ANQGSEA in the germline V gene. Supplemented by reference TRBV29-1 and TRBJ1-2, the full variable domain reads SAVISQKPSRDICQRGTSLTIQCQVDSQVTMMFWYRQQPGQSLTLIATANQGSEATYESGFVIDKFPISRPNLTFSTLTVSNMSPEDSSIYLCSDEQGANYGYTFGSGTRLTVV.

J is TRBJ1-2 and V is TRBV2; D unresolved. The CDR3 is made up of 13 amino acids. The germline V gene encodes CDR1 SNHLY and CDR2 FYNNEI. Trimming shortened V by 1 base and J by 8 bases, and 11 bases separated the two germline ends. The CDR3 loop is CASSEVEVRGYTF. In DNA form, the CDR3 reads TGTGCCAGCAGTGAAGTCGAAGTCCGGGGCTACACCTTC.

The V call is TRBV10-3, the J call TRBJ1-1, with D hard to call. The V and J ends lost 9 bases and 4 bases respectively, with 18 bases between them. CDR3 length equals 14 residues. Per the germline V gene, CDR1 is ENHRY and CDR2 is SYGVKD. The CDR3 sequence: CAISYSPSGTEAFF. The CDR3 DNA follows: TGTGCCATATCTTATTCCCCGTCGGGCACTGAAGCTTTCTTT.

This clonotype was seen repeatedly, ten times or more. The chain couples TRBV9 to TRBJ2-1; D is unresolved. This CDR3 contains 14 residues. The V and J ends lost 0 bases and 9 bases respectively, with 13 bases between them. Germline CDR1 SGDLS, CDR2 YYNGEE. CDR3 nucleotide sequence: TGTGCCAGCAGCGTAGCTGGATACTCTCGTGAGCAGTTCTTC. It yields the protein CASSVAGYSREQFF.

The V call is TRBV12-3 or TRBV12-4, the J call TRBJ2-7, with D possibly matching TRBD2 (5 bases). Trimming stripped 6 bases from V and 2 bases from J, with 17 bases between. The CDR3 sequence is 15 residues long. CDR3: CASRPAGASAYEQYF. The DNA of the CDR3 is TGTGCCAGCAGACCTGCGGGCGCGAGTGCCTACGAGCAGTACTTC.

This chain uses TRBV9 with TRBJ1-4; D is unclear. Trimming left V 4 bases short and J 0 bases short, with 7 bases between. The germline V gene has CDR1 SGDLS and CDR2 YYNGEE. The CDR3 spans 14 residues. The CDR3 bases are TGTGCCAGCAGCCGCGACTCAACTAATGAAAAACTGTTTTTT. Its translation is CASSRDSTNEKLFF.

This chain connects TRBV2 to TRBJ1-2, with 8 bases aligning to TRBD1. Germline assignment: CDR1 SNHLY and CDR2 FYNNEI. The CDR3 is 14 residues long. The ends lost 6 bases at V and 4 bases at J; junction bases unmatched: 7. The CDR3 reads CASRGPGTGYGYTF. Written as DNA, the CDR3 is TGTGCCAGCAGGGGACCCGGGACAGGCTATGGCTACACCTTC.

This chain connects TRBV27 to TRBJ1-2; D is ambiguous. This CDR3 contains 12 residues. The germline V and J ends were trimmed by 6 bases and 7 bases, with 12 bases remaining between them. From germline, CDR1 is MNHEY and CDR2 SMNVEV (reference sequence). CDR3 DNA sequence: TGTGCCAGCAGCCCCATCGGGTTTGGCTACACCTTC. This encodes CASSPIGFGYTF.

The rearrangement uses TRBV5-6 and TRBJ1-2, with D possibly being TRBD1 (6 bases). Trimming cost V 3 bases and J 1 base, with 13 bases left between them. Germline CDR1 is SGHDT and CDR2 is YYEEEE. This CDR3 region has 15 residues. CDR3 sequence reads: CASSSDRSVNYGYTF. CDR3 nucleotide sequence: TGTGCCAGCAGCTCGGACAGATCGGTTAACTATGGCTACACCTTC. Variable domain in full (rest from reference TRBV5-6 and TRBJ1-2): DAGVTQSPTHLIKTRGQQVTLRCSPKSGHDTVSWYQQALGQGPQFIFQYYEEEERQRGNFPDRFSGHQFPNYSSELNVNALLLGDSALYLCASSSDRSVNYGYTFGSGTRLTVV.

The rearrangement joins TRBV7-9 to TRBJ2-1, with TRBD1 identical over 7 bases. V lost 1 base to trimming and J lost 3 bases; unmatched junction nucleotides: 6. The length of the CDR3 is 16 residues. Germline CDR1 reads SEHNR; CDR2 reads FQNEAQ (reference sequence). CDR3 protein: CASSLGDSPFYNEQFF. For the CDR3, the DNA is TGTGCCAGCAGCTTAGGGGACAGTCCCTTCTACAATGAGCAGTTCTTC.

This clonotype was observed at least ten times. This chain uses TRBV5-1 with TRBJ2-4, with a weak D call TRBD1 (5 bases). CDR1 and CDR2 from the germline V gene are SGHRS and YFSETQ. The CDR3 loop spans 12 amino acids. V gave up 1 base and J gave up 9 bases, with 8 bases separating them. CDR3 DNA: TGCGCCAGCAGCTTGAGCCAGGGCATTCAGTACTTC. This encodes CASSLSQGIQYF.

Many counts were recorded for this clonotype. The chain employs TRBV12-3 or TRBV12-4 and TRBJ2-1; D possibly corresponds to TRBD2 (6 bases). CDR3 size: 11 residues. V was pared by 6 bases and J by 9 bases, with 9 bases between. This chain's CDR3 is CASRTSSEQFF. DNA of the CDR3: TGTGCCAGCAGAACTAGCAGTGAGCAGTTCTTC.